Listed here is a single T cell receptor (beta chain). The CDR3 is 15 residues long. CDR1 ENHRY and CDR2 SYGVKD come from the germline V gene. Trimming took off 8 bases at V and 4 bases at J, with 20 bases between the two ends. Amplified regions were TCR beta CDR3 sequences from RNA transcripts. First-round RT-PCR of the TCR CDR3 relied on the HTBI primer set. TCRdb re-called the multiplex PCR reads through MiXCR, storing one row per CDR3 protein. Of roughly 500,000 distinct CDR3 sequences in the sample, 46% were seen once. The data were taken from a study of T cells in Graves' hyperthyroidism and ophthalmopathy.

The sequence was obtained from an adult woman with Graves' disease, either hyperthyroidism or ophthalmopathy (not recorded which). The genes are TRBV10-3 and TRBJ2-5, with D tentatively TRBD1 (5 bases). What was sequenced was peripheral blood or thyroid tissue (not recorded which). CDR3 DNA sequence: TGTGCCATCGGGTGGGGCCAGGGCTCTCGAGAGACCCAGTACTTC. Translation: CAIGWGQGSRETQYF.